This entry lists 20 T cell receptor beta chains sequenced from one sample in a study of OX40 agonist ivuxolimab in advanced cancers. Sequencing used immunoSEQ multiplex PCR; TCRdb keeps in-frame clones, though not all of them. Seen here are about 73,000 clones, over 75% observed once, and the top ten hold about 0.51%. The material sequenced was CD4+ or CD8+ T cells sorted from blood, taken in a trial of the OX40 agonist ivuxolimab. The receptor source for this set is an adult with an advanced solid tumor such as melanoma, head and neck, liver or kidney cancer.

This clone has a single count. The chain has TRBV5-4 and TRBJ2-3, with 7 nucleotides matching TRBD2. CDR3 length equals 17 residues. V was pared by 6 bases and J by 3 bases, with 16 bases of the junction left unmatched. Germline assignment: CDR1 SGHNT and CDR2 YYREEE (reference sequence). The CDR3 sequence: CASTAPKRPGGTDTQYF. The CDR3 coding sequence is TGTGCCAGCACAGCTCCCAAGCGCCCCGGGGGGACAGATACGCAGTATTTT.

The rearrangement joins TRBV7-2 to TRBJ2-1; D remains unclear. V was trimmed by 2 bases and J by 6 bases, leaving 5 bases between them. CDR3 size: 12 residues. The germline CDR1 and CDR2 sequences are SGHTA and FQGNSA. CDR3 protein: CASSLIPNEQFF. As DNA, the CDR3 is TGTGCCAGCAGCTTAATCCCCAATGAGCAGTTCTTC.

The CDR3 region is CASRGGSRSPLHF. CDR3 nucleotides: TGCGCCAGCAGGGGAGGCTCTCGGTCACCCCTCCACTTT. The chain joins TRBV10-2 to TRBJ1-6; D uncertain. In germline, CDR1 is WSHSY, CDR2 SAAADI. The length of the CDR3 is 13 residues. Between the trimmed V and J ends, which lost 6 bases and 10 bases, there was a span of 13 bases.

This chain joins TRBV6-1 and TRBJ1-1; D is perhaps TRBD1 (6 bases). Trimming pared 7 bases from V and 1 base from J, leaving 10 bases between. The V gene's germline CDR1 is MNHNS and CDR2 SASEGT. This CDR3 has 13 amino acids. The CDR3, as DNA: TGTGCCAGCACCATGACAGGGAACACTGAAGCTTTCTTT. It specifies CASTMTGNTEAFF.

This chain links TRBV6-5 with TRBJ2-7; 9 bases map to TRBD2. Trimming at V came to 8 bases and at J to 5 bases, leaving 7 bases not matched to a gene. The CDR3 has 13 amino acids. Germline V gene data show CDR1 as MNHEY and CDR2 as SVGAGI. The CDR3 sequence is CASSGTSYHEQYF. Written as DNA, the CDR3 is TGTGCCAGCTCCGGGACTAGCTACCACGAGCAGTACTTC.

This clone was detected once. The chain uses TRBV5-6 and TRBJ1-2; a weak D match, TRBD1 (5 bases). Germline CDR1 reads SGHDT; CDR2 reads YYEEEE. V gave up 2 bases and J gave up 8 bases, with 13 bases separating them. This CDR3 comprises 13 residues. CDR3 nucleotides: TGTGCCAGCAGCTTAGGGCAGGGTAGCGGCTACACCTTC. Protein: CASSLGQGSGYTF.

The V gene is TRBV19, the J gene TRBJ1-1, with D perhaps TRBD1 (6 bases). Germline V CDR1 and CDR2: LNHDA, SQIVND (reference sequence). CDR3 length: 16 amino acids. The V end was cut by 6 bases, the J end by 4 bases, with 21 bases between. This CDR3 is CASRMSGARGGTEAFF. CDR3 in DNA: TGTGCCAGTAGGATGTCAGGGGCGCGTGGAGGCACTGAAGCTTTCTTT.

This clone appeared once. The chain has TRBV19 and TRBJ2-1; 14 positions agree with TRBD2. Germline CDR1 and CDR2: LNHDA and SQIVND (reference sequence). This CDR3 spans 16 amino acids. Losses at the gene ends were 7 bases for V and 10 bases for J; bases not matched to a gene: 12. The CDR3 sequence is CASKKGGLAGVWEQFF. CDR3 DNA sequence: TGTGCCAGTAAGAAAGGGGGACTAGCGGGAGTTTGGGAGCAGTTCTTC.

CDR3 DNA sequence: TGTGCCAGCAGTTACAGGGACAGCAACTACGAGCAGTACTTC. Its translation: CASSYRDSNYEQYF. This rearrangement joins TRBV6-6 to TRBJ2-7, with 7 nucleotides matching TRBD1. The CDR3 sequence is 14 residues long. Germline assignment: CDR1 MNHNY and CDR2 SVGAGI (reference sequence). V trimming: 2 bases; J trimming: 3 bases; junction bases outside the gene matches: 4.

The chain couples TRBV7-8 to TRBJ1-2; TRBD1 might be the D (5 bases). Germline loops: CDR1 SGHVS, CDR2 FQNEAQ. The CDR3 extends over 16 amino acids. Trimming removed 5 bases from V and 7 bases from J, with 23 bases in between. The DNA of the CDR3 is TGTGCCAGCAGCCCCAGTAGGTGGGACCCGACGGCTGGCTACACCTTC. It translates to CASSPSRWDPTAGYTF.

V is TRBV19 and J is TRBJ2-1, with 13 bases lining up with TRBD2. The CDR3 spans 15 residues. The V gene's germline CDR1 is LNHDA and CDR2 SQIVND (reference sequence). J gave up 6 bases and V 4 bases, and 3 bases lay outside the gene matches. The CDR3, as DNA: TGTGCCAGTAGTACGGGACTAGCGGGGACCAATGAGCAGTTCTTC. It translates to CASSTGLAGTNEQFF.

The gene calls are TRBV20-1 and TRBJ2-7; D gene unclear. CDR1 DFQATT and CDR2 SNEGSKA come from the germline V gene (reference sequence). V lost 6 bases and J lost 0, with 6 bases in between. The CDR3 sequence is 11 residues long. CDR3 amino acids: CSARSSYEQYF. In DNA form, the CDR3 reads TGCAGTGCCCGGAGCTCCTACGAGCAGTACTTC.

V is TRBV4-2 and J is TRBJ2-1, with 7 nucleotides matching TRBD2. Germline V lookup: CDR1 LGHNA, CDR2 YNFKEQ. The V segment lost 1 base and the J segment 7 bases; nucleotides outside the gene matches: 7. This CDR3 contains 15 residues. The CDR3 DNA is TGTGCCAGCAGCCAAGTCCGGACTAGGGGAAATGAGCAGTTCTTC. It specifies CASSQVRTRGNEQFF.

This chain's CDR3 is CASRPLRTARETQYF. In DNA form, the CDR3 reads TGTGCCAGCAGGCCCCTTCGGACAGCTCGCGAGACCCAGTACTTC. This sequence joins TRBV28 and TRBJ2-5, with a tentative D call TRBD1 (6 bases). The V end lost 6 bases, the J end lost 5 bases, and 19 bases lay between the germline ends. Germline lookup yields CDR1 MDHEN and CDR2 SYDVKM. This CDR3 has 15 residues.

The chain couples TRBV30 to TRBJ2-7; D possibly corresponds to TRBD2 (6 bases). Between the trimmed V and J ends, which lost 3 bases and 6 bases, there was a span of 15 bases. CDR3 length: 13 residues. The V gene's germline CDR1 is GTSNPN and CDR2 SVGIG (reference sequence). The CDR3 spells CAWSGTSLGEQYF. Written as DNA, the CDR3 is TGTGCCTGGAGCGGTACTAGCCTCGGCGAGCAGTACTTC.

The chain couples TRBV5-1 to TRBJ1-2, with a tentative D call TRBD1 (5 bases). This CDR3 has 14 residues. Per the germline V gene, CDR1 is SGHRS and CDR2 is YFSETQ. Between the trimmed V and J ends, which lost 0 bases and 7 bases, there was a span of 13 bases. The CDR3 nucleotides read TGCGCCAGCAGCTTGGTGCAGGGAGTAGTTGGCTACACCTTC. Its protein is CASSLVQGVVGYTF. Variable domain in full (rest from reference TRBV5-1 and TRBJ1-2): KAGVTQTPRYLIKTRGQQVTLSCSPISGHRSVSWYQQTPGQGLQFLFEYFSETQRNKGNFPGRFSGRQFSNSRSEMNVSTLELGDSALYLCASSLVQGVVGYTFGSGTRLTVV.

This chain joins TRBV11-3 and TRBJ2-3; 8 bases are shared with TRBD1. The CDR3 sequence is 14 residues long. From germline, CDR1 is SGHNT and CDR2 YENEEA. The V segment lost 6 bases and the J segment 5 bases; nucleotides outside the gene matches: 7. CDR3 loop: CASSRTGSRDTQYF. The CDR3 nucleotides are TGTGCCAGCAGTCGGACAGGGTCGAGAGATACGCAGTATTTT.

The CDR3 nucleotides are TGTGCCAGCTCACCTTTGGGACTAGCGGGAAATGAGCAGTTCTTC. It codes for CASSPLGLAGNEQFF. The chain is built from TRBV18 and TRBJ2-1; 13 positions agree with TRBD2. This CDR3 contains 15 residues. With 3 bases clipped from V and 7 bases from J, the junction kept 3 bases outside the gene matches. Germline V lookup: CDR1 KGHSH, CDR2 LQKENI.

The rearrangement joins TRBV5-1 to TRBJ2-2; D gene ambiguous. V lost 0 bases and J 4 bases, leaving 10 bases between the germline ends. CDR1 is SGHRS, CDR2 YFSETQ, per germline. The CDR3 totals 15 residues. CDR3 coding DNA: TGCGCCAGCAGCTTGGCCTCGGTGGGCACCGGGGAGCTGTTTTTT. Protein: CASSLASVGTGELFF.

V is TRBV9 and J is TRBJ2-2; 7 nucleotides match TRBD1. In germline, CDR1 is SGDLS, CDR2 YYNGEE. The CDR3 sequence is 18 residues long. The V segment lost 2 bases and the J segment 4 bases; nucleotides outside the gene matches: 14. The CDR3 bases are TGTGCCAGCAGCGTTTCGCTTACAGGGGTAATGAGCACCGGGGAGCTGTTTTTT. Translating it yields CASSVSLTGVMSTGELFF.